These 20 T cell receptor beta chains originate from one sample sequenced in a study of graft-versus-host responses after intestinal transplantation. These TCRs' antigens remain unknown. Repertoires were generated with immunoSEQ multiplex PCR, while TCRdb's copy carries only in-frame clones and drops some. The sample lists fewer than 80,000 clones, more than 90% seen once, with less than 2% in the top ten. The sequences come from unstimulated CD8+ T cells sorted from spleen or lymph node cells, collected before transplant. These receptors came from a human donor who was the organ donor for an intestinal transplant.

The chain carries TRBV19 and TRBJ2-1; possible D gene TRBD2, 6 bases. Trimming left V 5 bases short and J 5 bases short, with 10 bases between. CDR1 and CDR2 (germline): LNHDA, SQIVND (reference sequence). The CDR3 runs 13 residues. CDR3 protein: CASSPGGDNEQFF. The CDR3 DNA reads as TGTGCCAGTAGTCCCGGCGGGGACAATGAGCAGTTCTTC.

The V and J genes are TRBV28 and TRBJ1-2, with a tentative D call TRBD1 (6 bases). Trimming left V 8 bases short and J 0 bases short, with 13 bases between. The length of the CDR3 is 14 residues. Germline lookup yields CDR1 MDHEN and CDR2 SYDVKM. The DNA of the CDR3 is TGTGCCAGCCATAAAGGGGGAGCTAACTATGGCTACACCTTC. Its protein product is CASHKGGANYGYTF.

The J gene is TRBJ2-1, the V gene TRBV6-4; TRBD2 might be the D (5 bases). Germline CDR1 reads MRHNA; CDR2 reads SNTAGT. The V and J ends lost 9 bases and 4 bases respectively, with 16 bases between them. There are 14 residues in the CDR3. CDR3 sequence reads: CASSRGAEYNEQFF. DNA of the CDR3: TGTGCCAGTTCCCGGGGAGCGGAGTACAATGAGCAGTTCTTC.

The CDR3 loop is CASSLERGRGVYTQYF. DNA of the CDR3: TGTGCCAGCAGCTTAGAGAGAGGCAGGGGAGTATATACGCAGTATTTT. The rearrangement joins TRBV11-2 to TRBJ2-3, with D possibly TRBD1 on 6 matching bases. This CDR3 has 16 amino acids. V gave up 0 bases and J gave up 7 bases, with 17 bases separating them. Germline lookup yields CDR1 SGHAT and CDR2 FQNNGV. The full variable domain, completed using reference TRBV11-2 and TRBJ2-3, is EAGVAQSPRYKIIEKRQSVAFWCNPISGHATLYWYQQILGQGPKLLIQFQNNGVVDDSQLPKDRFSAERLKGVDSTLKIQPAKLEDSAVYLCASSLERGRGVYTQYFGPGTRLTVL.

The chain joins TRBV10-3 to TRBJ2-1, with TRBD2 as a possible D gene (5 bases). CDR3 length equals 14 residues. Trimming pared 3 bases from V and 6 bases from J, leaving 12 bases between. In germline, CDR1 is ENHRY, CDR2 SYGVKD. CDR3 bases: TGTGCCATCAGTGACGGGGATACTAGCAATGAGCAGTTCTTC. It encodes CAISDGDTSNEQFF.

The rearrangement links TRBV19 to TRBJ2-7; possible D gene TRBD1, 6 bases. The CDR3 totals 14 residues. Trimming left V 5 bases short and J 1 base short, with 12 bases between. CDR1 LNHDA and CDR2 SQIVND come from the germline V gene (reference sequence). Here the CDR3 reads CASSPRQESYEQYF. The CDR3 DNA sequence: TGTGCCAGTAGTCCTCGACAGGAGTCCTACGAGCAGTACTTC.

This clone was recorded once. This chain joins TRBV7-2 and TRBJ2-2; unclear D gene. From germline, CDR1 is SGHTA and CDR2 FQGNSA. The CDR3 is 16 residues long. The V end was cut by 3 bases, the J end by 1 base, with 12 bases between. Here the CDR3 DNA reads TGTGCCAGCAGCTTCCTAAGACAACAGAACACCGGGGAGCTGTTTTTT. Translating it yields CASSFLRQQNTGELFF.

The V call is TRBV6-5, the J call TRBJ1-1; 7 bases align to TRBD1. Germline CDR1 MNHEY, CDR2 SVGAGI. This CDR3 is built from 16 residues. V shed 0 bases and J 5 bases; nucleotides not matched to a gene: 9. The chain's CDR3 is CASSYSKAGGRTEAFF. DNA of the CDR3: TGTGCCAGCAGTTACTCGAAGGCAGGGGGAAGAACTGAAGCTTTCTTT.

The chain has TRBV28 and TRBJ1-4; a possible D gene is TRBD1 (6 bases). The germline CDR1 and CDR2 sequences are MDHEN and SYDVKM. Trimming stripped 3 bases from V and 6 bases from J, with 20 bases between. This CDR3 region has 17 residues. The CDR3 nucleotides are TGTGCCAGCAGTTTTCTTGTAGGGGAGGGGGGGTATGAAAAACTGTTTTTT. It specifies CASSFLVGEGGYEKLFF.

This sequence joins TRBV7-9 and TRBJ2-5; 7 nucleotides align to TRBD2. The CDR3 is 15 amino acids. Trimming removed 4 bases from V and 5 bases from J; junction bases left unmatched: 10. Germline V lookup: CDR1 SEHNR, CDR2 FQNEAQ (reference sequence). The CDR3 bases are TGTGCCAGCAGCTCCCCCCGACTAGCCTCCGAGACCCAGTACTTC. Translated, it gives CASSSPRLASETQYF. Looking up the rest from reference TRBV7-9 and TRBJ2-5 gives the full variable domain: DTGVSQNPRHKITKRGQNVTFRCDPISEHNRLYWYRQTLGQGPEFLTYFQNEAQLEKSRLLSDRFSAERPKGSFSTLEIQRTEQGDSAMYLCASSSPRLASETQYFGPGTRLLVL.

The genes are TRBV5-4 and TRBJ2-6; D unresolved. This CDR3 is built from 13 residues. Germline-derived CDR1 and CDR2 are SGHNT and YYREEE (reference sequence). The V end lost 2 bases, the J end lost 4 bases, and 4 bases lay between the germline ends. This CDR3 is CASSLAGANVLTF. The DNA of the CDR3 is TGTGCCAGCAGCTTAGCCGGGGCCAACGTCCTGACTTTC.

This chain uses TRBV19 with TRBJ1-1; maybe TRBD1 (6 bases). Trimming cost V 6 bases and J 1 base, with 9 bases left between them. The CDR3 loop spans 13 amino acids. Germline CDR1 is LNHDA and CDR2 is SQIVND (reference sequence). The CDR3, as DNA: TGTGCCAGTAGACAGGGTTCGAACACTGAAGCTTTCTTT. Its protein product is CASRQGSNTEAFF.

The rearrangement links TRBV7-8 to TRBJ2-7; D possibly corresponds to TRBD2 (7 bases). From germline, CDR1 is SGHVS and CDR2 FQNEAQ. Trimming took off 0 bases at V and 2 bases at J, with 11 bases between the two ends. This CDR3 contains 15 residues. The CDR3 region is CASSLAGGDTYEQYF. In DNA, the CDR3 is TGTGCCAGCAGCTTAGCGGGGGGGGACACCTACGAGCAGTACTTC.

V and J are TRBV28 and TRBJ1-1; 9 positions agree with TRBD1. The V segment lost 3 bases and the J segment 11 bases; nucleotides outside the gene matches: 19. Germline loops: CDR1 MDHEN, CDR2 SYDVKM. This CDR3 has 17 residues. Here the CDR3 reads CASSLSLQGAEGYGAFF. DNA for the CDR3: TGTGCCAGCAGTTTGTCTTTACAGGGGGCGGAGGGTTACGGGGCTTTCTTT.

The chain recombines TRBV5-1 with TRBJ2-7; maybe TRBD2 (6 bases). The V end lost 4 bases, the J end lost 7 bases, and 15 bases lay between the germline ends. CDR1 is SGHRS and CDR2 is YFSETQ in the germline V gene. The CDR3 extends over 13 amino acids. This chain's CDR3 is CASSREVAGEQYF. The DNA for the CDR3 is TGCGCCAGCAGCCGTGAGGTGGCGGGGGAGCAGTACTTC. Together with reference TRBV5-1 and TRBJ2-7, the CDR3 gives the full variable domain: KAGVTQTPRYLIKTRGQQVTLSCSPISGHRSVSWYQQTPGQGLQFLFEYFSETQRNKGNFPGRFSGRQFSNSRSEMNVSTLELGDSALYLCASSREVAGEQYFGPGTRLTVT.

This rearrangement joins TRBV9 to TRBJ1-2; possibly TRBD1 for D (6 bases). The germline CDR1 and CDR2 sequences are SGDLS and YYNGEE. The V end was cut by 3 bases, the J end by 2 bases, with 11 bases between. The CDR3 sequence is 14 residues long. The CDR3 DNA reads TGTGCCAGCAGCGAGGGGGGGACCAACTATGGCTACACCTTC. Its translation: CASSEGGTNYGYTF. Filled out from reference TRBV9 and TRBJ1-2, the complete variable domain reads DSGVTQTPKHLITATGQRVTLRCSPRSGDLSVYWYQQSLDQGLQFLIQYYNGEERAKGNILERFSAQQFPDLHSELNLSSLELGDSALYFCASSEGGTNYGYTFGSGTRLTVV.

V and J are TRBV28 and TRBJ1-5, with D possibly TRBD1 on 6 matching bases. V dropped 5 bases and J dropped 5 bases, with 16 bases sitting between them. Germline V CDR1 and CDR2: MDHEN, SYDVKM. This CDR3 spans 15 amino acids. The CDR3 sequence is CASSARREGDQPQHF. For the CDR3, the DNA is TGTGCCAGCAGTGCCCGAAGGGAGGGGGATCAGCCCCAGCATTTT.

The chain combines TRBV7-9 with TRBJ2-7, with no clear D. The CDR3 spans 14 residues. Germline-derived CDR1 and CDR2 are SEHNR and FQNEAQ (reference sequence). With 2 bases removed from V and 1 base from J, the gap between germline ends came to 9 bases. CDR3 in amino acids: CASSLPSVSYEQYF. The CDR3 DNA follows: TGTGCCAGCAGCTTACCCAGCGTTTCCTACGAGCAGTACTTC.

DNA for the CDR3: TGTGCCAGCAGTTACGGCCCCTACGAGCAGTACTTC. This sequence encodes CASSYGPYEQYF. This chain connects TRBV6-6 to TRBJ2-7, with no clear D. V shed 2 bases and J shed 2 bases, with 4 bases lying between them. This CDR3 is 12 amino acids long. Germline V gives CDR1 MNHNY, CDR2 SVGAGI (reference sequence).

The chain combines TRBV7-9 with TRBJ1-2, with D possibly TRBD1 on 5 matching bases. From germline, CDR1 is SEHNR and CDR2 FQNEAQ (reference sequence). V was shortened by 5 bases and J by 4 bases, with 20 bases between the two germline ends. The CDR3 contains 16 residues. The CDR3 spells CASSNDWGRGGYGYTF. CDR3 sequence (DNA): TGTGCCAGCAGCAACGATTGGGGGAGGGGAGGCTATGGCTACACCTTC.